Listed below are T cell receptor beta chains from one sample, sequenced in a study of blood T cell repertoires in COVID-19. Libraries were prepared by immunoSEQ multiplex PCR; TCRdb keeps only in-frame clonotypes and omits some of them. The profile shows around 430,000 clones, around 88% of them singletons. Sequenced sample: peripheral blood. The receptor set was obtained from a woman aged 45-65 years with COVID-19, enrolled during active disease. The CDR3 runs from the conserved cysteine through the conserved F or W. Each record gives: D gene, V gene, J gene, clone size, CDR3 protein, CDR3 DNA. The D gene is left open where the match is weak. Clone size, where shown, is once, few, many, or a class for clones that have expanded.

d_gene: -
v_gene: TRBV9
j_gene: TRBJ2-3
abundance: -
CDR3aa: CASSVQGTDTQYF
CDR3nt: TGTGCCAGCAGCGTACAGGGAACAGATACGCAGTATTTT

d_gene: -
v_gene: TRBV6-6
j_gene: TRBJ2-7
abundance: -
CDR3aa: CASSYEGAATYEQYF
CDR3nt: TGTGCCAGCAGTTACGAAGGGGCGGCTACCTACGAGCAGTACTTC

d_gene: -
v_gene: TRBV5-5
j_gene: TRBJ1-4
abundance: -
CDR3aa: CASSPTRVGYNEKLFF
CDR3nt: TGTGCCAGCAGCCCCACCAGGGTGGGTTATAATGAAAAACTGTTTTTT

d_gene: TRBD1
v_gene: TRBV5-1
j_gene: TRBJ1-2
abundance: -
CDR3aa: CASSSDRGNDYGYTF
CDR3nt: TGCGCCAGCAGCTCAGACAGGGGTAACGACTATGGCTACACCTTC

d_gene: -
v_gene: TRBV19
j_gene: TRBJ1-1
abundance: -
CDR3aa: CASGLGADTEAFF
CDR3nt: TGTGCCAGTGGTTTAGGGGCTGACACTGAAGCTTTCTTT

d_gene: TRBD1
v_gene: TRBV5-4
j_gene: TRBJ2-2
abundance: -
CDR3aa: CASSLGGQYFTGELFF
CDR3nt: TGTGCCAGCAGCTTGGGGGGACAGTATTTCACCGGGGAGCTGTTTTTT

d_gene: -
v_gene: TRBV11-1
j_gene: TRBJ1-2
abundance: -
CDR3aa: CASSLASRAGGYTF
CDR3nt: TGTGCCAGCAGCTTAGCGAGCAGGGCCGGTGGCTACACCTTC

d_gene: -
v_gene: TRBV28
j_gene: TRBJ1-4
abundance: -
CDR3aa: CASSLHPAGEKLFF
CDR3nt: TGTGCCAGCAGTCTTCACCCGGCGGGAGAAAAACTGTTTTTT

d_gene: -
v_gene: TRBV5-1
j_gene: TRBJ2-2
abundance: once
CDR3aa: CASSLAIGVWMNTGELFF
CDR3nt: TGCGCCAGCAGCTTGGCCATCGGGGTTTGGATGAACACCGGGGAGCTGTTTTTT

d_gene: -
v_gene: TRBV7-3
j_gene: TRBJ2-2
abundance: -
CDR3aa: CASSQGGRLFF
CDR3nt: TGTGCCAGCAGCCAGGGGGGACGGCTGTTTTTT

d_gene: TRBD1
v_gene: TRBV6-5
j_gene: TRBJ1-5
abundance: once
CDR3aa: CASSPGQGQDQPQHF
CDR3nt: TGTGCCAGCAGTCCCGGACAGGGGCAGGATCAGCCCCAGCATTTT

d_gene: -
v_gene: TRBV5-4
j_gene: TRBJ1-2
abundance: -
CDR3aa: CASSPQGFSYGYTF
CDR3nt: TGTGCCAGCAGCCCGCAGGGATTCAGCTATGGCTACACCTTC

d_gene: TRBD1
v_gene: TRBV29-1
j_gene: TRBJ2-7
abundance: -
CDR3aa: CSARQGTYEQYF
CDR3nt: TGCAGCGCCCGACAGGGTACCTACGAGCAGTACTTC

d_gene: TRBD2
v_gene: TRBV6-6
j_gene: TRBJ2-3
abundance: -
CDR3aa: CASSRLAGGQSDTQYF
CDR3nt: TGTGCCAGCAGTCGATTAGCGGGGGGGCAATCAGATACGCAGTATTTT

d_gene: TRBD2
v_gene: TRBV7-3
j_gene: TRBJ2-7
abundance: -
CDR3aa: CASSLSLASGEQYF
CDR3nt: TGTGCCAGCAGCTTAAGCTTGGCTAGCGGCGAGCAGTACTTC

d_gene: TRBD2
v_gene: TRBV30
j_gene: TRBJ2-2
abundance: -
CDR3aa: CAWSKIAGVYTGELFF
CDR3nt: TGTGCCTGGAGTAAAATAGCGGGGGTGTACACCGGGGAGCTGTTTTTT

d_gene: -
v_gene: TRBV6-4
j_gene: TRBJ2-1
abundance: -
CDR3aa: CASSDSLVRGKSDEQFF
CDR3nt: TGTGCCAGCAGTGACTCTTTGGTTAGGGGGAAATCCGATGAGCAGTTCTTC

d_gene: -
v_gene: TRBV4-2
j_gene: TRBJ1-1
abundance: -
CDR3aa: CASRKSLGREGTEAFF
CDR3nt: TGTGCCAGCAGGAAATCGCTGGGCAGGGAGGGGACTGAAGCTTTCTTT

d_gene: TRBD1
v_gene: TRBV5-6
j_gene: TRBJ2-6
abundance: -
CDR3aa: CASSSGTGASGANVLTF
CDR3nt: TGTGCCAGCAGCTCCGGGACAGGGGCGTCTGGGGCCAACGTCCTGACTTTC

d_gene: -
v_gene: TRBV19
j_gene: TRBJ1-1
abundance: -
CDR3aa: CASSPLVSAHEAFF
CDR3nt: TGTGCCAGTAGTCCCCTAGTTTCGGCACATGAAGCTTTCTTT

d_gene: TRBD1
v_gene: TRBV5-1
j_gene: TRBJ1-1
abundance: -
CDR3aa: CASSLNAGGGGTEAFF
CDR3nt: TGCGCCAGCAGCTTGAATGCAGGGGGCGGGGGCACTGAAGCTTTCTTT

d_gene: -
v_gene: TRBV9
j_gene: TRBJ1-2
abundance: -
CDR3aa: CASSASRGGNYGYTF
CDR3nt: TGTGCCAGCAGCGCCTCCAGGGGTGGTAACTATGGCTACACCTTC